Presented here are 7 T cell receptor beta chains from one specimen sequenced in a study of blood T cell repertoires in COVID-19. The assay was immunoSEQ multiplex PCR, and TCRdb's table has in-frame clones only and misses some. The top ten clones hold 6.5% of a sample with 160,000 or so clones, around four fifths of them seen once. Source material: peripheral blood. These TCRs come from a man between 65 and 80 years old with active or convalescent COVID-19.

The chain couples TRBV7-3 to TRBJ1-1, with D possibly TRBD1 on 5 matching bases. Germline CDR1 SGHTA, CDR2 FQGTGA. The CDR3 has 14 amino acids. V shed 4 bases and J shed 8 bases, with 17 bases lying between them. As DNA, the CDR3 is TGTGCCAGCAGCTCTAATACCGGGACTATGGAAGCTTTCTTT. Translating gives CASSSNTGTMEAFF.

The CDR3 protein is CASSRDRRDEAFF. CDR3 bases: TGTGCCAGCTCACGGGACAGGCGGGATGAAGCTTTCTTT. The chain recombines TRBV18 with TRBJ1-1; 8 bases map to TRBD1. CDR3 length equals 13 residues. J lost 7 bases, V lost 4 bases, and 5 bases had no gene match. Germline V gene lookup returns CDR1 KGHSH and CDR2 LQKENI.

A single count supports this clone. The chain combines TRBV5-1 with TRBJ1-2; D is uncertain. The germline V gene encodes CDR1 SGHRS and CDR2 YFSETQ. This CDR3 has 15 residues. Trimming shortened V by 7 bases and J by 8 bases, and 24 bases separated the two germline ends. The CDR3 DNA follows: TGCGCCAGCGGACTGGTCGCCGGGCCCCAAGGCGGCTACACCTTC. It yields the protein CASGLVAGPQGGYTF.

J is TRBJ1-4 and V is TRBV2; 8 bases align to TRBD1. CDR3 length: 15 residues. CDR1 SNHLY and CDR2 FYNNEI come from the germline V gene. J lost 8 bases, V lost 6 bases, and 11 bases had no gene match. CDR3: CASSPGQGGREKLFF. The CDR3 DNA is TGTGCCAGCAGCCCAGGACAGGGAGGGCGGGAAAAACTGTTTTTT.

The chain recombines TRBV10-3 with TRBJ2-3, with 7 bases identical to TRBD1. The length of the CDR3 is 18 residues. The V segment lost 4 bases and the J segment 0 bases; nucleotides outside the gene matches: 13. Germline CDR1 ENHRY, CDR2 SYGVKD. The CDR3 DNA follows: TGTGCCATCAGTGGAGCACCCTCTCAGGGGGTGAGCACAGATACGCAGTATTTT. As protein: CAISGAPSQGVSTDTQYF.

The CDR3 sequence: CAWSSRGFLGATNEKLFF. CDR3 in DNA: TGTGCCTGGAGTTCTCGCGGATTCTTAGGAGCAACTAATGAAAAACTGTTTTTT. The chain has TRBV30 and TRBJ1-4; D unresolved. V lost 2 bases, J lost 0 bases, and 19 bases lay in between. The CDR3 spans 18 residues. Germline CDR1 GTSNPN, CDR2 SVGIG (reference sequence).

This sequence joins TRBV30 and TRBJ1-1; 7 bases are shared with TRBD1. This CDR3 is built from 16 residues. The V gene's germline CDR1 is GTSNPN and CDR2 SVGIG (reference sequence). V lost 3 bases to trimming and J lost 1 base; unmatched junction nucleotides: 11. DNA for the CDR3: TGTGCCTGGAGGGGACCCTACAGGGGAGAGAACACTGAAGCTTTCTTT. This encodes CAWRGPYRGENTEAFF.